This TCR beta chain was identified in a study of blood T cells in healthy people across ages. This clonotype was seen only once. Its target is unknown. The ends were cut back, 5 bases at V and 0 bases at J, with 8 bases in the middle. Germline-derived CDR1 and CDR2 are SGHTA and FQGNSA. This CDR3 is built from 14 residues. The authors ran a second PCR of roughly 7 to 11 cycles using a sample-barcoded 5' primer and a J-beta primer mix. From the 5' RACE reads, TCRdb called clonotypes with MiXCR, one entry per CDR3 protein. The data show 1.2 million to 1.5 million distinct CDR3 sequences, approximately 59% seen once. General observations from the study: Aged donors had fewer naive CD4+ cells and lower diversity than long-lived donors.

Sample: blood. The chain has TRBV7-2 and TRBJ1-5; D is uncertain. The clonotype originates from a man aged 18 to 29 in good health. This CDR3 reads CASSHQNSNQPQHF. The CDR3 DNA follows: TGTGCCAGCAGCCACCAGAATAGCAATCAGCCCCAGCATTTT.